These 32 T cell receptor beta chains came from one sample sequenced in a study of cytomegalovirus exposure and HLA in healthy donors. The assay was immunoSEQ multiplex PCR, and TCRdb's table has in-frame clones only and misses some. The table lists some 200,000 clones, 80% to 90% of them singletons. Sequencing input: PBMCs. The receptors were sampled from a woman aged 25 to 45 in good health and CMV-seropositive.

The CDR3 is CASSQYGQNYGYTF. In DNA, the CDR3 is TGTGCCAGCAGCCAATATGGGCAGAACTATGGCTACACCTTC. V gene TRBV4-2 combines with J gene TRBJ1-2; no reliable D call. Germline assignment: CDR1 LGHNA and CDR2 YNFKEQ. The CDR3 extends over 14 amino acids. V shed 2 bases and J shed 2 bases, with 9 bases lying between them.

The CDR3 region is CASSGLPGQFYEQYF. CDR3 coding DNA: TGTGCCAGCAGCGGTTTACCGGGACAGTTCTACGAGCAGTACTTC. The V and J genes are TRBV7-9 and TRBJ2-7, with TRBD1 matching over 7 bases. Germline V lookup: CDR1 SEHNR, CDR2 FQNEAQ (reference sequence). This CDR3 contains 15 residues. The J segment lost 3 bases and the V segment lost 5 bases, leaving 10 bases of the junction unmatched. Based on the CDR3 plus reference TRBV7-9 and TRBJ2-7, the full variable domain is DTGVSQNPRHKITKRGQNVTFRCDPISEHNRLYWYRQTLGQGPEFLTYFQNEAQLEKSRLLSDRFSAERPKGSFSTLEIQRTEQGDSAMYLCASSGLPGQFYEQYFGPGTRLTVT.

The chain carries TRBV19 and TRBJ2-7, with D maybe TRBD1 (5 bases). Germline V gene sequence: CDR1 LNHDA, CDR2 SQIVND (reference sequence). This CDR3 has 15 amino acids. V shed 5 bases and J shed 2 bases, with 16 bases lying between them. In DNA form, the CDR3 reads TGTGCCAGTAGTCGAATCCAGGGCGCTGCCTACGAGCAGTACTTC. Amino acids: CASSRIQGAAYEQYF.

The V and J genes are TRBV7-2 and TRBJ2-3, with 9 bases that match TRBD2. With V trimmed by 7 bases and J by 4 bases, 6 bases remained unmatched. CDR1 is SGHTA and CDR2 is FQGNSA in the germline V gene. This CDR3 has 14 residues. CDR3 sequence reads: CASKGSGSPDTQYF. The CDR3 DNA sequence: TGTGCCAGCAAGGGTAGCGGGAGTCCAGATACGCAGTATTTT.

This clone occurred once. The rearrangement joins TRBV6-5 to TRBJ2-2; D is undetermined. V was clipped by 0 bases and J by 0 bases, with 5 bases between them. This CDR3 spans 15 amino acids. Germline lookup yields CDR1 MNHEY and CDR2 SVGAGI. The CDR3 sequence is CASSYSTANTGELFF. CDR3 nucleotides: TGTGCCAGCAGTTACTCGACTGCGAACACCGGGGAGCTGTTTTTT.

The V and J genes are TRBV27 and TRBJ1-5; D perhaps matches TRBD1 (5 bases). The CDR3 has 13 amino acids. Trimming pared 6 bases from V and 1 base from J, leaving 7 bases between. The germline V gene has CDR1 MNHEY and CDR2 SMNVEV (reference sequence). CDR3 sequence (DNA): TGTGCCAGCAGCCGGGGGAGCAATCAGCCCCAGCATTTT. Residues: CASSRGSNQPQHF.

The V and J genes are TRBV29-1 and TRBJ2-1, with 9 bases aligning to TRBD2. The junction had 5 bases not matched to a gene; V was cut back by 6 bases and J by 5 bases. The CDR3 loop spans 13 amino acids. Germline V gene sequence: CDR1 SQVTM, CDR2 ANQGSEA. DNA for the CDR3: TGCAGCGTGTTCAGCGGGAGGAACAATGAGCAGTTCTTC. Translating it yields CSVFSGRNNEQFF.

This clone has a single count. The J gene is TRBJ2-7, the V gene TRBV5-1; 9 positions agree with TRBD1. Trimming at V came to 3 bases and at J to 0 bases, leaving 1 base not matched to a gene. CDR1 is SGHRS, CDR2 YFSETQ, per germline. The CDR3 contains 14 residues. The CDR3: CASSWTGDSYEQYF. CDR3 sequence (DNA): TGCGCCAGCAGCTGGACAGGGGACTCCTACGAGCAGTACTTC.

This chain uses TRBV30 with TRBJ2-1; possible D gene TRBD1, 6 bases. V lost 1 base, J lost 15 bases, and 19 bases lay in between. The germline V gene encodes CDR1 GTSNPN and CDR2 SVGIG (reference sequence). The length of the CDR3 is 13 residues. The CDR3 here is CAWSGSPPGVLFF. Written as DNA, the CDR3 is TGTGCCTGGAGTGGATCCCCCCCAGGGGTGCTGTTCTTC.

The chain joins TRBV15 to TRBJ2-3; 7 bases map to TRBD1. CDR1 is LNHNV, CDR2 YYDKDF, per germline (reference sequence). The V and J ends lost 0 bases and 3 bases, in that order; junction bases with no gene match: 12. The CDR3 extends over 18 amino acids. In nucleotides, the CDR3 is TGTGCCACCAGCAGAGATAAACAAGGGACAGTTAGGACAGATACGCAGTATTTT. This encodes CATSRDKQGTVRTDTQYF.

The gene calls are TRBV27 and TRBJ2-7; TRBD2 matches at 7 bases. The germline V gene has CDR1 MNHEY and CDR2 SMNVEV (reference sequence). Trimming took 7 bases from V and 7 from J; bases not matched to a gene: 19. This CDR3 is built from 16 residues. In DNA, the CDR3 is TGTGCCAGCACTACTCGTTGGGGGGAGGGGTTGGGGGAGCAGTACTTC. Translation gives CASTTRWGEGLGEQYF.

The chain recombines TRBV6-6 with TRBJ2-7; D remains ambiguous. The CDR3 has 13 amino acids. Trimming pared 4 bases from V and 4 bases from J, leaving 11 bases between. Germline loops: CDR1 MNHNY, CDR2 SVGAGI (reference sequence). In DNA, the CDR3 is TGTGCCAGCAGTTTCGCGTACCAATACGAGCAGTACTTC. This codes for CASSFAYQYEQYF.

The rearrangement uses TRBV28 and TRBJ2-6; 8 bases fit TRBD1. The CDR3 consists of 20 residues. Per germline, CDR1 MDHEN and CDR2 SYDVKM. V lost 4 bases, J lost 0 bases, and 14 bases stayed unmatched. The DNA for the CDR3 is TGTGCCAGCAGTTCGTACCTTACGACAGGGGCGTACTCTGGGGCCAACGTCCTGACTTTC. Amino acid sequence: CASSSYLTTGAYSGANVLTF.

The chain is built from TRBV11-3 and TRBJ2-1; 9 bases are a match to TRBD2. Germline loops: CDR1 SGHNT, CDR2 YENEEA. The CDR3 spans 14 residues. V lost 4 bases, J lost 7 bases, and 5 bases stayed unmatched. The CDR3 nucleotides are TGTGCCAGCAGCTCTGGTAGCGGGAGAAATGAGCAGTTCTTC. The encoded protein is CASSSGSGRNEQFF.

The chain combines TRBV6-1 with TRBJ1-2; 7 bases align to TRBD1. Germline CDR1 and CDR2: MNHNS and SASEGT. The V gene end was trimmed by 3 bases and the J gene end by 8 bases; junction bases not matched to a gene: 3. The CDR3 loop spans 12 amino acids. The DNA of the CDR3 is TGTGCCAGCAGTGAGACAGGGATCGGCTACACCTTC. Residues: CASSETGIGYTF.

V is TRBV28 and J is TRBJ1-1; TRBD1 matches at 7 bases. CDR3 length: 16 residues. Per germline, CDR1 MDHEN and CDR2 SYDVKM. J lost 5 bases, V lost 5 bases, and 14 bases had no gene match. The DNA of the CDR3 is TGTGCCAGCAGTCATCGACAGGGACTCCTTAGGACTGAAGCTTTCTTT. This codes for CASSHRQGLLRTEAFF.

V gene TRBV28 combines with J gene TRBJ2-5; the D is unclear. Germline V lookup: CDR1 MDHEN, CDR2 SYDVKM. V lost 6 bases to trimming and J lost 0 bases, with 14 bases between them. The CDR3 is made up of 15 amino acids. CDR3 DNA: TGTGCCAGCAGCCCGCTTTCCCGGGACCAAGAGACCCAGTACTTC. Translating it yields CASSPLSRDQETQYF.

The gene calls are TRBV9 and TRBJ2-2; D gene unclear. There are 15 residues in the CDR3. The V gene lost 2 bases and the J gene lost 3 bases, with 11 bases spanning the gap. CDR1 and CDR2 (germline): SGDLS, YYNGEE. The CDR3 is CASSVSRVDTGELFF. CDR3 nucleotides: TGTGCCAGCAGCGTGTCCCGTGTTGACACCGGGGAGCTGTTTTTT.

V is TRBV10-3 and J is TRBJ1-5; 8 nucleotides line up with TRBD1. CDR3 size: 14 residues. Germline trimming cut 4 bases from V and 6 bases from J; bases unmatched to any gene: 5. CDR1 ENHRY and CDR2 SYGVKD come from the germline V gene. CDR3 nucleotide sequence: TGTGCCATCAGTGTCCAGGGGGCAGGTCAGCCCCAGCATTTT. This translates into CAISVQGAGQPQHF.

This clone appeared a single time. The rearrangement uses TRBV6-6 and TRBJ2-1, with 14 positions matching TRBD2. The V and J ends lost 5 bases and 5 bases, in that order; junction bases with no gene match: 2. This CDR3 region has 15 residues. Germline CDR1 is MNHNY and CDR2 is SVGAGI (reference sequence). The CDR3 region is CASSRLAGGDNEQFF. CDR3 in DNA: TGTGCCAGCAGTAGACTAGCGGGAGGGGACAATGAGCAGTTCTTC.

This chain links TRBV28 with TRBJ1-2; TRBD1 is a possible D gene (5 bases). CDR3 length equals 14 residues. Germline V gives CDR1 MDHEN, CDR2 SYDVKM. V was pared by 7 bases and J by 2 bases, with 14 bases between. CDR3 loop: CASTRDSGNYGYTF. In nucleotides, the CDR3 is TGTGCCAGCACCCGGGACTCAGGAAACTATGGCTACACCTTC.

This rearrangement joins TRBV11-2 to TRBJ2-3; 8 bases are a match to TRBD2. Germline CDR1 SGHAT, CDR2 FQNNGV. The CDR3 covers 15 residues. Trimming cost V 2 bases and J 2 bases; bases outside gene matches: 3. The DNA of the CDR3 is TGTGCCAGCAGCTTAAGGCGGGGGGACACAGATACGCAGTATTTT. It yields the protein CASSLRRGDTDTQYF.

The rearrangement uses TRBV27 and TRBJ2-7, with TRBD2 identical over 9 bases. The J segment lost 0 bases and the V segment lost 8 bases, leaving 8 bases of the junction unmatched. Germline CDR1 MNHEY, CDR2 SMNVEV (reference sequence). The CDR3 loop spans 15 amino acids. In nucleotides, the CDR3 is TGTGCCAGCGTCGTTACTAGCGGGCGCTCCTACGAGCAGTACTTC. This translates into CASVVTSGRSYEQYF.

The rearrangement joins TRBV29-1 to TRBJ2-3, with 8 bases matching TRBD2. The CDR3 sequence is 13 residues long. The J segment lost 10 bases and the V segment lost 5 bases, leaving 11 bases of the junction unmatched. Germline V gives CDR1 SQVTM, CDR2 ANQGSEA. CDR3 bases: TGCAGCGTTATAGCGGGGCGGCAAGAGGCGCAGTATTTT. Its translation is CSVIAGRQEAQYF.

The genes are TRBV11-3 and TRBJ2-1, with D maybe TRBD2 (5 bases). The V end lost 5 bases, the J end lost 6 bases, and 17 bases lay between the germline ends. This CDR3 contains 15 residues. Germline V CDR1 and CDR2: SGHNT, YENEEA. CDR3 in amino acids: CASSAGGLLTNEQFF. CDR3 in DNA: TGTGCCAGCAGCGCCGGCGGACTTCTGACCAATGAGCAGTTCTTC.

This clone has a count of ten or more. This chain's CDR3 is CASSLDGGFYGYTF. The CDR3 region has the DNA TGTGCCAGCAGCTTAGATGGAGGGTTCTATGGCTACACCTTC. This chain connects TRBV7-9 to TRBJ1-2; D ambiguous. The CDR3 is 14 amino acids. Trimming cost V 1 base and J 4 bases, with 10 bases left between them. Germline assignment: CDR1 SEHNR and CDR2 FQNEAQ (reference sequence).

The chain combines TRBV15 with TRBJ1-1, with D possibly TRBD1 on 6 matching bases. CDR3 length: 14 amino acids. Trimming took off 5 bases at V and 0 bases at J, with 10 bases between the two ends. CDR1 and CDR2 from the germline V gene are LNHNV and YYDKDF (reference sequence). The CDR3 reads CATSGTGMNTEAFF. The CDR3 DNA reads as TGTGCCACCAGCGGAACAGGGATGAACACTGAAGCTTTCTTT.

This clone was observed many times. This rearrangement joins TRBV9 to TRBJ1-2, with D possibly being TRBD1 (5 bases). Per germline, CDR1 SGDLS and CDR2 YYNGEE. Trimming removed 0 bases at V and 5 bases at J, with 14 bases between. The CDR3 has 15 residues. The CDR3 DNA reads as TGTGCCAGCAGCGTAGGACAGTTTGACCGATATGGCTACACCTTC. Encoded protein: CASSVGQFDRYGYTF.

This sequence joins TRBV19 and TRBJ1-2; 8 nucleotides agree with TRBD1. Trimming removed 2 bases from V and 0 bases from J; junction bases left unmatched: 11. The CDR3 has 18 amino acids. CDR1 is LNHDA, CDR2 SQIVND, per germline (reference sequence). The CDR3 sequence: CASSISQGAAVTNYGYTF. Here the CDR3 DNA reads TGTGCCAGTAGTATAAGTCAGGGGGCGGCGGTTACTAACTATGGCTACACCTTC.

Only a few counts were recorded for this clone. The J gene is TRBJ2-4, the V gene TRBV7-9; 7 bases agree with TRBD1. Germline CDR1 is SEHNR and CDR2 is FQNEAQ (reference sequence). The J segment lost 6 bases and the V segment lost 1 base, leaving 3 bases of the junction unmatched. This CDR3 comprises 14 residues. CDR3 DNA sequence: TGTGCCAGCAGCTTAGAGACAGGGCCAAACATTCAGTACTTC. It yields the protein CASSLETGPNIQYF.

CDR3 in amino acids: CASSVRNTGELFF. Here the CDR3 DNA reads TGTGCCAGCAGCGTCAGAAACACCGGGGAGCTGTTTTTT. The genes are TRBV9 and TRBJ2-2; D call uncertain. The germline gives CDR1 SGDLS, CDR2 YYNGEE. CDR3 length equals 13 residues. Trimming took off 2 bases at V and 2 bases at J, with 4 bases between the two ends.

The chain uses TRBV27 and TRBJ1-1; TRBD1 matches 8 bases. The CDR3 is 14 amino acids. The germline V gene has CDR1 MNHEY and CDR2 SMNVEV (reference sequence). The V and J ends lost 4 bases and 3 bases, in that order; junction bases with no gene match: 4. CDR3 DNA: TGTGCCAGCAGTTCGCCGACAGGGGACACTGAAGCTTTCTTT. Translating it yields CASSSPTGDTEAFF.